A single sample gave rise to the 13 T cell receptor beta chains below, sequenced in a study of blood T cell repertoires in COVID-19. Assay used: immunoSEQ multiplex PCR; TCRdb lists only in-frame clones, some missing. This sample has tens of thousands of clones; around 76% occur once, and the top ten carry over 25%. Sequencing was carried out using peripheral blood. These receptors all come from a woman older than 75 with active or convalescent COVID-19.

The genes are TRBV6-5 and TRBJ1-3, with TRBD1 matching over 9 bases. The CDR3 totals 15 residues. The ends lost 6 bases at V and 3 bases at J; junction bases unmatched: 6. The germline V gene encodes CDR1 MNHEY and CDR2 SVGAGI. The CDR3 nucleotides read TGTGCCAGCAGACGACAGGGGGTTATTGGAAACACCATATATTTT. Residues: CASRRQGVIGNTIYF.

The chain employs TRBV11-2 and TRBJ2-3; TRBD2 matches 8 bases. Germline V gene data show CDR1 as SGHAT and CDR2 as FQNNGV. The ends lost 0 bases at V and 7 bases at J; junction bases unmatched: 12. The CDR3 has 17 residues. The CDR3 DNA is TGTGCCAGCAGCTTAGATGGGCCTAGCGGGTTGCGAAATACGCAGTATTTT. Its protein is CASSLDGPSGLRNTQYF.

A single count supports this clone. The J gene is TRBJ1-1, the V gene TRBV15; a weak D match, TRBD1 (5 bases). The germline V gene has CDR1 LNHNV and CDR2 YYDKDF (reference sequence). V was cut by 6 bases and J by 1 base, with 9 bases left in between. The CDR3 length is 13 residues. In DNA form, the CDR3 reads TGTGCCACCAGTTTAGGACAGAACACTGAAGCTTTCTTT. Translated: CATSLGQNTEAFF. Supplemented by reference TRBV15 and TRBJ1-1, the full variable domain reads DAMVIQNPRYQVTQFGKPVTLSCSQTLNHNVMYWYQQKSSQAPKLLFHYYDKDFNNEADTPDNFQSRRPNTSFCFLDIRSPGLGDTAMYLCATSLGQNTEAFFGQGTRLTVV.

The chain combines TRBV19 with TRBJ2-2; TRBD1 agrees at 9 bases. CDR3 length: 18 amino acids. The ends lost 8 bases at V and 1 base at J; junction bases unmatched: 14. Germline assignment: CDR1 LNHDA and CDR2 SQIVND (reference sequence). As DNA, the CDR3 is TGTGCCAGTGAAGTCGGGACAGGGAAGATTATGAACACCGGGGAGCTGTTTTTT. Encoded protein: CASEVGTGKIMNTGELFF. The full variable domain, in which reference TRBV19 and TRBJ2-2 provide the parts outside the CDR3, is DGGITQSPKYLFRKEGQNVTLSCEQNLNHDAMYWYRQDPGQGLRLIYYSQIVNDFQKGDIAEGYSVSREKKESFPLTVTSAQKNPTAFYLCASEVGTGKIMNTGELFFGEGSRLTVL.

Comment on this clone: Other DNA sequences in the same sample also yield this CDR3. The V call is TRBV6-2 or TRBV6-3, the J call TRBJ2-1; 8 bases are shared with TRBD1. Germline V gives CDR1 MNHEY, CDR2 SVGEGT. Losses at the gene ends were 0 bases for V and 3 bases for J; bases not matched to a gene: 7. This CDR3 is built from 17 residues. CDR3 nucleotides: TGTGCCAGCAGTTACTCTCCGCCAGGGGGCATCTACAATGAGCAGTTCTTC. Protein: CASSYSPPGGIYNEQFF.

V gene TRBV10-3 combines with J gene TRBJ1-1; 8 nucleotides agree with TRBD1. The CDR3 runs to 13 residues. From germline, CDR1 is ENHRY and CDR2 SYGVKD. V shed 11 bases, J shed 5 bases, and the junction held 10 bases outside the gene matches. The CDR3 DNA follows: TGTGCCCGACGGACAGGGTTGGAAACTGAAGCTTTCTTT. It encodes CARRTGLETEAFF.

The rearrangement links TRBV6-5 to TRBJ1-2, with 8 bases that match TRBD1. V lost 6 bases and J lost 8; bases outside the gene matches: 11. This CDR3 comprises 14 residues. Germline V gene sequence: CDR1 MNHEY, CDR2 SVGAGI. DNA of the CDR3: TGTGCCAGCAGGTCCAACCAGGGGGCTAAGGGCTACACCTTC. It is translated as CASRSNQGAKGYTF.

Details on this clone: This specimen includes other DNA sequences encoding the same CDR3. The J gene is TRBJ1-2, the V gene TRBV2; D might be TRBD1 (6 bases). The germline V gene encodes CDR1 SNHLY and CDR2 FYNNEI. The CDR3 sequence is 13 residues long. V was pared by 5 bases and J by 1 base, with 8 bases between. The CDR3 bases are TGTGCCAGCAGTCGGGACATTAACTATGGCTACACCTTC. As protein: CASSRDINYGYTF.

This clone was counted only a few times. The CDR3 is CASSQDLSVTGGPKWEQFF. CDR3 nucleotide sequence: TGTGCCAGCAGCCAAGATCTATCCGTGACGGGGGGTCCAAAGTGGGAGCAGTTCTTC. The chain has TRBV3-1 (or the pseudogene TRBV3-2) and TRBJ2-1; TRBD2 agrees at 7 bases. The CDR3 extends over 19 amino acids. Trimming took 0 bases from V and 10 from J; bases not matched to a gene: 21. Per germline, CDR1 LGHDT and CDR2 YNNKEL (reference sequence).

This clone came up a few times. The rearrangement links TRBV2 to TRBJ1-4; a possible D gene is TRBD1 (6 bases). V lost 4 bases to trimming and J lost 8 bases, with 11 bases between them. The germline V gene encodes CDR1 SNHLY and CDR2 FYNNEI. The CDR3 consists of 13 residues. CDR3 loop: CASSVAGEEKLFF. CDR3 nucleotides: TGTGCCAGCAGTGTTGCAGGGGAAGAAAAACTGTTTTTT.

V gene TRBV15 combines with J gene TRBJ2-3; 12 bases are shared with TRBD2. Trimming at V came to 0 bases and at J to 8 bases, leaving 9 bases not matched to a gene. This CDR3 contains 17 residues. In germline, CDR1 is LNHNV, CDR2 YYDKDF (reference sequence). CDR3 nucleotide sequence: TGTGCCACCAGCAGAGATCGGCTAGCGGGGGGGTACGGTACGCAGTATTTT. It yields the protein CATSRDRLAGGYGTQYF.

Written as DNA, the CDR3 is TGTGCCAGCTCACCACCGGTCGGGGGGGGTAATTCACCCCTCCACTTT. Protein: CASSPPVGGGNSPLHF. The V gene is TRBV18, the J gene TRBJ1-6, with a tentative D call TRBD1 (5 bases). Germline V gives CDR1 KGHSH, CDR2 LQKENI. This CDR3 is 16 amino acids long. Trimming shortened V by 0 bases and J by 6 bases, and 12 bases separated the two germline ends. Looking up the rest from reference TRBV18 and TRBJ1-6 gives the full variable domain: NAGVMQNPRHLVRRRGQEARLRCSPMKGHSHVYWYRQLPEEGLKFMVYLQKENIIDESGMPKERFSAEFPKEGPSILRIQQVVRGDSAAYFCASSPPVGGGNSPLHFGNGTRLTVT.

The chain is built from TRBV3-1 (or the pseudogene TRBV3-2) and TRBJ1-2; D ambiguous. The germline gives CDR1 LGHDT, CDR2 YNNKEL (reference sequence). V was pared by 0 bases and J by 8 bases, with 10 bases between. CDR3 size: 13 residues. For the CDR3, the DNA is TGTGCCAGCAGCCAAGATCACACGGGAGGCTACACCTTC. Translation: CASSQDHTGGYTF.